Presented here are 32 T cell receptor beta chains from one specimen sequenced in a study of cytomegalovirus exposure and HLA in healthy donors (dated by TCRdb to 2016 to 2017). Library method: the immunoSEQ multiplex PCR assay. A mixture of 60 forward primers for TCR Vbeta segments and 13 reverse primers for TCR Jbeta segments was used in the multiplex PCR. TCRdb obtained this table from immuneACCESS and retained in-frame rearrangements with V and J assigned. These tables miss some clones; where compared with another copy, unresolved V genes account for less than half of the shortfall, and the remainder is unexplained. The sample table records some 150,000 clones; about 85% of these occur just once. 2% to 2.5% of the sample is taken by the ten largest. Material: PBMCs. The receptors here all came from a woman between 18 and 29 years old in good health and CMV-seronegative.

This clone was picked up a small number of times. CDR3 DNA sequence: TGTGCCACCAGCAGTGTGAGCGGGAGCGGCGAGCAGTACTTC. This translates into CATSSVSGSGEQYF. The chain joins TRBV15 to TRBJ2-7; 8 nucleotides agree with TRBD2. In germline, CDR1 is LNHNV, CDR2 YYDKDF (reference sequence). This CDR3 has 14 amino acids. The V and J ends lost 3 bases and 6 bases, in that order; junction bases with no gene match: 7.

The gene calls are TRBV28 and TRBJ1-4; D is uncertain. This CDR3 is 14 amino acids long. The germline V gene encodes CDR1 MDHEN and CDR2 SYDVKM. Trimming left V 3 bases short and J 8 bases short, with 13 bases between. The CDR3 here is CASSLGGGGEKLFF. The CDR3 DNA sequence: TGTGCCAGCAGTTTGGGAGGAGGTGGAGAAAAACTGTTTTTT. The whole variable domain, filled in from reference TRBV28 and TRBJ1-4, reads DVKVTQSSRYLVKRTGEKVFLECVQDMDHENMFWYRQDPGLGLRLIYFSYDVKMKEKGDIPEGYSVSREKKERFSLILESASTNQTSMYLCASSLGGGGEKLFFGSGTQLSVL.

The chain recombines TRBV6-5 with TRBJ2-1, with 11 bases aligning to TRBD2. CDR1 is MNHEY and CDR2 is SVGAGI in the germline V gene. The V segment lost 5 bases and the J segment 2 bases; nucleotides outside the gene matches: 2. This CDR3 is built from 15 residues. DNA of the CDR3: TGTGCCAGCAGTGGGGGACTAGCGGCCTACAATGAGCAGTTCTTC. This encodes CASSGGLAAYNEQFF.

In DNA, the CDR3 is TGTGCCAGTCGCTTCGGACAGATTGGAAACACCATATATTTT. As protein: CASRFGQIGNTIYF. The genes are TRBV19 and TRBJ1-3; D possibly corresponds to TRBD1 (6 bases). V shed 8 bases and J shed 3 bases, with 14 bases lying between them. The CDR3 runs 14 residues. The germline V gene has CDR1 LNHDA and CDR2 SQIVND (reference sequence).

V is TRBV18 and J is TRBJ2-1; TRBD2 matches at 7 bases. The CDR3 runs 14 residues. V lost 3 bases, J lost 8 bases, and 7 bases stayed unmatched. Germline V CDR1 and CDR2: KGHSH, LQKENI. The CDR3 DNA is TGTGCCAGCTCACCGGGAGGGATCCTGGATGAGCAGTTCTTC. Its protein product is CASSPGGILDEQFF.

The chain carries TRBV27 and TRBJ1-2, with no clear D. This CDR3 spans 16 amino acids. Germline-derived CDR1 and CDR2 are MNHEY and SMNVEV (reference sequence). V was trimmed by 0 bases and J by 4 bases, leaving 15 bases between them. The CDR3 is CASSLSGGSGFYGYTF. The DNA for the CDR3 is TGTGCCAGCAGTTTATCCGGAGGCAGTGGGTTCTATGGCTACACCTTC.

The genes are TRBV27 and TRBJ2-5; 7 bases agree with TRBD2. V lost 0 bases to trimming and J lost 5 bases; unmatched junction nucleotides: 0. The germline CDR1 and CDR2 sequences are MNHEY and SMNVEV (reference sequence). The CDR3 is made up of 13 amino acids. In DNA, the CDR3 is TGTGCCAGCAGTTTATCGGGGGGGGAGACCCAGTACTTC. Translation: CASSLSGGETQYF.

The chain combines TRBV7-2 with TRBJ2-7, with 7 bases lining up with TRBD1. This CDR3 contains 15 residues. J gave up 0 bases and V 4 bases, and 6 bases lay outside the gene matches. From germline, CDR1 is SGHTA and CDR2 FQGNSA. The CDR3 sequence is CASSSRGGRSYEQYF. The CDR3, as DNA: TGTGCCAGCAGCTCGAGAGGGGGCCGCTCCTACGAGCAGTACTTC.

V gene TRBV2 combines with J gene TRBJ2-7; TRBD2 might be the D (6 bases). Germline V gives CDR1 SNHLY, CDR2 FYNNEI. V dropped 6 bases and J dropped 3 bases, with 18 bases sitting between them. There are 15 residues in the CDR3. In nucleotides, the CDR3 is TGTGCCAGCAGCAGCATCATGGGGGGAATCTACGAGCAGTACTTC. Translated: CASSSIMGGIYEQYF.

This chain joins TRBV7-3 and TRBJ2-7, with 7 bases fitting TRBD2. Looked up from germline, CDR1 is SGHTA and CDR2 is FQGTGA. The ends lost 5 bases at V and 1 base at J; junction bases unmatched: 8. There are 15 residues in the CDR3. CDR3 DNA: TGTGCCAGCAGCCCCAATGGCGGGAGATCCTACGAGCAGTACTTC. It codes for CASSPNGGRSYEQYF.

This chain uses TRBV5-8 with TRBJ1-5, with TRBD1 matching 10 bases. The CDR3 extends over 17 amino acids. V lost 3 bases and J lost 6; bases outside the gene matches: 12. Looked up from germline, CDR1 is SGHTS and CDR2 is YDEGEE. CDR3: CASSSDRDRGLFQPQHF. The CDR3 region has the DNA TGTGCCAGCAGCTCCGACCGGGACAGGGGTTTATTTCAGCCCCAGCATTTT.

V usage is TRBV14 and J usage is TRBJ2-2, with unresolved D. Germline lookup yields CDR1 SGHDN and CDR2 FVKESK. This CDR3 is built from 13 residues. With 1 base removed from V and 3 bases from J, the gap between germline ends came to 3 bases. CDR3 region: CASSQVDTGELFF. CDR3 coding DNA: TGTGCCAGCAGCCAAGTAGACACCGGGGAGCTGTTTTTT.

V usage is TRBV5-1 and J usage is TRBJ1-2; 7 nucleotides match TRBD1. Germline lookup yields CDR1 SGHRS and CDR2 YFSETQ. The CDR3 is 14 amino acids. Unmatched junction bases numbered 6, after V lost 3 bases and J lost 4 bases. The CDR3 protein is CASSSIGTAYGYTF. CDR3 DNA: TGCGCCAGCAGCTCGATCGGGACAGCCTATGGCTACACCTTC.

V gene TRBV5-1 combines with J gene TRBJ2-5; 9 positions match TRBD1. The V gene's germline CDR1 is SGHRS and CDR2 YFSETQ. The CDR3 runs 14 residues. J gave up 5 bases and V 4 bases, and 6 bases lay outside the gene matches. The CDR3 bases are TGCGCCAGCAGCCCACAGGGGGCGCAGGAGACCCAGTACTTC. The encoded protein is CASSPQGAQETQYF.

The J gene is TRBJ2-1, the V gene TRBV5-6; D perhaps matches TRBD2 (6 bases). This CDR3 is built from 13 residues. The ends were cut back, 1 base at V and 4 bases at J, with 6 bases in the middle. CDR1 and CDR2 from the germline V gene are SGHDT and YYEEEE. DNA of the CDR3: TGTGCCAGCAGCTTGCGGGGGTACAATGAGCAGTTCTTC. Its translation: CASSLRGYNEQFF.

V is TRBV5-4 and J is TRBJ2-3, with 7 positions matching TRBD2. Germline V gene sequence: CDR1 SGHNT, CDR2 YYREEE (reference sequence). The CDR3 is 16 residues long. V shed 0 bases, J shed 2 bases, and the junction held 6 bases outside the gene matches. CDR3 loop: CASSLGGLADTDTQYF. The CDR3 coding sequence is TGTGCCAGCAGCTTGGGAGGGCTAGCGGACACAGATACGCAGTATTTT.

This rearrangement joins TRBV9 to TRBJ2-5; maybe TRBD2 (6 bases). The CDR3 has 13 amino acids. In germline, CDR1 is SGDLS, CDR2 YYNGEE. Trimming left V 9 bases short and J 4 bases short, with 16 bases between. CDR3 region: CAMDGGLIETQYF. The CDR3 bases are TGTGCCATGGATGGAGGGTTGATAGAGACCCAGTACTTC.

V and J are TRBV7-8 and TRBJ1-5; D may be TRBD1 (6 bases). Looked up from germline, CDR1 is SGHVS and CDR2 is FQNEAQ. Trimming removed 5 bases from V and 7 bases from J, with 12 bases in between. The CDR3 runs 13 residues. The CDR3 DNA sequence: TGTGCCAGCAGCCCGCCAGGGGACCAGCCCCAGCATTTT. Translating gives CASSPPGDQPQHF.

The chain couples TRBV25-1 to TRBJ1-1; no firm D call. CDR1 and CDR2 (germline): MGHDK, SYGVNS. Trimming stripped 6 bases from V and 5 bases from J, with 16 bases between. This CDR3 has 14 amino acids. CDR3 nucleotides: TGTGCCAGCAGGGACCGGCCCGGGGAAACTGAAGCTTTCTTT. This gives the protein CASRDRPGETEAFF.

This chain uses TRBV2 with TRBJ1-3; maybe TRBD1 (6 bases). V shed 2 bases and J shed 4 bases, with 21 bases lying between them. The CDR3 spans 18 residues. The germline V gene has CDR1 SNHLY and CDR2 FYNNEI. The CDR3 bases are TGTGCCAGCAGTGAAACACCCGGGACACCCGGCCTAGGAAACACCATATATTTT. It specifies CASSETPGTPGLGNTIYF.

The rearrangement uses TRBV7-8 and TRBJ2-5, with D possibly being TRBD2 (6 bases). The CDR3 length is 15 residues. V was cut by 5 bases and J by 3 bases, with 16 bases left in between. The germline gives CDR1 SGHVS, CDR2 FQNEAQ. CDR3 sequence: CASSTGGSREETQYF. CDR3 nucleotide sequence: TGTGCCAGCAGCACCGGGGGTAGCAGGGAAGAGACCCAGTACTTC.

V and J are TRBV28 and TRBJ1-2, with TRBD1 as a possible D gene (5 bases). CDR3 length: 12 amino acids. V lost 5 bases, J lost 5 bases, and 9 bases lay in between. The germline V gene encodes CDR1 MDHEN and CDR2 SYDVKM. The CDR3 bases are TGTGCCAGCAGTCCGACAGCATATGGCTACACCTTC. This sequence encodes CASSPTAYGYTF.

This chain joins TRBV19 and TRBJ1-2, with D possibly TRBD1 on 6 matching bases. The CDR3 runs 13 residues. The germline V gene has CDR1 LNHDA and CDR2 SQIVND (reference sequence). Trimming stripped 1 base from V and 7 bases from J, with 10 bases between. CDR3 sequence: CASSIAGVGGYTF. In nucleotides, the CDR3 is TGTGCCAGTAGTATAGCAGGGGTCGGTGGCTACACCTTC.

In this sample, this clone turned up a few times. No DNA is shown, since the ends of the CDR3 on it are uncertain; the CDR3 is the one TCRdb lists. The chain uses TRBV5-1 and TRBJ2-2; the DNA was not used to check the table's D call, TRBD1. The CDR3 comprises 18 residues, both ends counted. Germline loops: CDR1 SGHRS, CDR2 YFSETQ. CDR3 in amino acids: CASSFLWHPGQHTGELFF.

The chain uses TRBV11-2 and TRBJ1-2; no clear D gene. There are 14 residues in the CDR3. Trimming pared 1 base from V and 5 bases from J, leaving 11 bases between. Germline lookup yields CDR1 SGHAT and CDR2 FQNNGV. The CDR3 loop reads CASSLAGLTYGYTF. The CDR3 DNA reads TGTGCCAGCAGCTTAGCAGGACTAACTTATGGCTACACCTTC.

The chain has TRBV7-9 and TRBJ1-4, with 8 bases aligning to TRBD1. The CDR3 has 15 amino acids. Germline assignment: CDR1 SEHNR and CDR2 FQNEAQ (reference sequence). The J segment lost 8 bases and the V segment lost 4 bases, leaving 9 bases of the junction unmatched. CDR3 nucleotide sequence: TGTGCCAGCAGCTGGGACAGGTCGATTGGGGAAAAACTGTTTTTT. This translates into CASSWDRSIGEKLFF.

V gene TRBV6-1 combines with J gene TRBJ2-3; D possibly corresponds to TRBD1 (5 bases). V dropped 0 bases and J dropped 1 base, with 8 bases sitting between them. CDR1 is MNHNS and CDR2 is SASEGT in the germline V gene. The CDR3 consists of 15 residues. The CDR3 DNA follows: TGTGCCAGCAGTGAAGCAGTGACAGGCACAGATACGCAGTATTTT. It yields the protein CASSEAVTGTDTQYF.

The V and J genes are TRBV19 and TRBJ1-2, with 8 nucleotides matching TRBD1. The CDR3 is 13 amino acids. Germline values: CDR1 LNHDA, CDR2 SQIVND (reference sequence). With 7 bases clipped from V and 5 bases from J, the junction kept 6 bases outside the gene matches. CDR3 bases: TGTGCCAGTACTCTCAGGGGGCTGTATGGCTACACCTTC. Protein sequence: CASTLRGLYGYTF.

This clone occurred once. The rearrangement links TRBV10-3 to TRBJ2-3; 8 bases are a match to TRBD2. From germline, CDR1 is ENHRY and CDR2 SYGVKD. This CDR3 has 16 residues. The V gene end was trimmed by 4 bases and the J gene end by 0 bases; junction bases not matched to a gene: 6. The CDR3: CAISARLAGSTDTQYF. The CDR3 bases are TGTGCCATCAGTGCCCGGCTAGCGGGTAGCACAGATACGCAGTATTTT.

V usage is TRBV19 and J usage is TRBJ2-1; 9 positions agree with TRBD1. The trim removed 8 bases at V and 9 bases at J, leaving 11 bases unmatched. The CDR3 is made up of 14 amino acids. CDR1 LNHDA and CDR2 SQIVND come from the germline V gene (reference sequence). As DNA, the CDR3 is TGTGCCAGTCTCCCCGGACAGGGGTTCGGTGAGCAGTTCTTC. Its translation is CASLPGQGFGEQFF.

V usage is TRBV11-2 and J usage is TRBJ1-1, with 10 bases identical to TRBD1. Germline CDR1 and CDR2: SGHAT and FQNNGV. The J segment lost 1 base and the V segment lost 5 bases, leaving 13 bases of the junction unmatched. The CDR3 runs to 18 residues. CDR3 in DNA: TGTGCCAGCAGCAAGAATCCGGGACAGGGGTTTGGGAACACTGAAGCTTTCTTT. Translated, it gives CASSKNPGQGFGNTEAFF.

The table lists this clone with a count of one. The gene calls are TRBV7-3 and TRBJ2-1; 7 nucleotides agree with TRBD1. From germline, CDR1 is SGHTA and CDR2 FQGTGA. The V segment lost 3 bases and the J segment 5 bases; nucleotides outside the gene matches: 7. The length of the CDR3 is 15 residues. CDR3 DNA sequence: TGTGCCAGCAGCTTGAGGGGGCAGTTAAACAATGAGCAGTTCTTC. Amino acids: CASSLRGQLNNEQFF.